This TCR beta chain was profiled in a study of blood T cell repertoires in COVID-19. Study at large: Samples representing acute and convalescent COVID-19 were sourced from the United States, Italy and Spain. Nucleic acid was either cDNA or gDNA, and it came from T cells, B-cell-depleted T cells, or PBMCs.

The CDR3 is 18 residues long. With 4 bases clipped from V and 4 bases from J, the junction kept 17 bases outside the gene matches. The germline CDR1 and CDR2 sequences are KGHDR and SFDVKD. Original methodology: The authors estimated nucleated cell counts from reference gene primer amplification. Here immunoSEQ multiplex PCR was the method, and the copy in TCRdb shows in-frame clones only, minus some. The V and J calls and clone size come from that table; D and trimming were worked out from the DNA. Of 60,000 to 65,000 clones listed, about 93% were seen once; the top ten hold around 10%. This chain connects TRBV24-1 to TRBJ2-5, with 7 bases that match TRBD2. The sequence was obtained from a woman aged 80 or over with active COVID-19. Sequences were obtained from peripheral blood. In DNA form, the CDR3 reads TGTGCCACCAGTGACCCCCCGGGTGTGAGCGGGGAAGGAGAGACCCAGTACTTC. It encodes CATSDPPGVSGEGETQYF.